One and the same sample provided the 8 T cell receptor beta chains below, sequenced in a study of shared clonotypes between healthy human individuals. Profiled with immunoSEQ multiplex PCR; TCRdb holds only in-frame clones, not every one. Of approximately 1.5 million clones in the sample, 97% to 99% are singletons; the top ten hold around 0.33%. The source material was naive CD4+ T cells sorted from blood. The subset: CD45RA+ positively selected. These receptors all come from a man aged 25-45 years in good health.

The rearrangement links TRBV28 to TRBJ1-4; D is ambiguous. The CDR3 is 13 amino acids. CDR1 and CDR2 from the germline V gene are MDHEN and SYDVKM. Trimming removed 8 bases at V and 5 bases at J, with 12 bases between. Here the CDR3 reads CASVDSANEKLFF. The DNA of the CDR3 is TGTGCCAGCGTCGATTCGGCGAATGAAAAACTGTTTTTT.

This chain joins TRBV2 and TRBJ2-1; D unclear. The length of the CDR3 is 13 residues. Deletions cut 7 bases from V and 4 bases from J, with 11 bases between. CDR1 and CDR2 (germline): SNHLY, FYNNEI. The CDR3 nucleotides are TGTGCCAGCATTCGGCTAAAGTACAATGAGCAGTTCTTC. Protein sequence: CASIRLKYNEQFF.

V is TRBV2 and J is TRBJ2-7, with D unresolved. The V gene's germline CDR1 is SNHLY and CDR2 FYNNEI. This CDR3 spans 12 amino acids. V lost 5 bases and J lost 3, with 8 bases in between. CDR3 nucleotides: TGTGCCAGCAGTTTACGCGGCTACGAGCAGTACTTC. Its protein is CASSLRGYEQYF.

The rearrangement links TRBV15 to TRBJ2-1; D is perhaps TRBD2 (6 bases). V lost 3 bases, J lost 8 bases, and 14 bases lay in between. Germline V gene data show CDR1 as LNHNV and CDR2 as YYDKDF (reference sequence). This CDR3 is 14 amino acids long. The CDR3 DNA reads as TGTGCCACCAGCAGCCCCAGCGGAGGGGATGAGCAGTTCTTC. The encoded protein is CATSSPSGGDEQFF.

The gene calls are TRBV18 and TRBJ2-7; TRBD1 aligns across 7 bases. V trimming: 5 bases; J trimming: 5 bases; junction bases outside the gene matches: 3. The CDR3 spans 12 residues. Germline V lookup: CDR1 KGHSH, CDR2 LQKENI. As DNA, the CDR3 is TGTGCCAGCTCAGTCGACAGGGACGAGCAGTACTTC. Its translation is CASSVDRDEQYF.

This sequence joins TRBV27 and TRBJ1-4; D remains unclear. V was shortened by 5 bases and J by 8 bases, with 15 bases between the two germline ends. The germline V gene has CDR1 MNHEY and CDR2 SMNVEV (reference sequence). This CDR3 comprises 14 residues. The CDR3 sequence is CASSPSGTEEKLFF. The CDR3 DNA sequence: TGTGCCAGCAGTCCCTCGGGAACGGAAGAAAAACTGTTTTTT.

CDR3 sequence: CASSGQGNYEQYF. DNA for the CDR3: TGCGCCAGCAGCGGGCAGGGGAACTACGAGCAGTACTTC. The chain couples TRBV5-1 to TRBJ2-7, with a weak D call TRBD1 (6 bases). The CDR3 totals 13 residues. Germline CDR1 and CDR2: SGHRS and YFSETQ. Trimming removed 4 bases from V and 3 bases from J, with 11 bases in between.

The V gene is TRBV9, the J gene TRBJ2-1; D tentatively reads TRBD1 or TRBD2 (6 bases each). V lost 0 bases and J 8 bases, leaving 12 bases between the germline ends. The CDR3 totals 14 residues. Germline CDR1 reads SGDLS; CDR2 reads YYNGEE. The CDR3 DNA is TGTGCCAGCAGCGTAGCGGGGGCCGCGGATGAGCAGTTCTTC. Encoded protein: CASSVAGAADEQFF.